One sample yielded the 26 T cell receptor beta chains listed below, sequenced in a study of post-analysis software for immune sequencing data. Study-level findings and limits: With TRBV5-6, TRBV5-1 and TRBV20-1 included, 4 to 6 TRBV segments were more frequent in patients than in controls.

The authors incorporated unique molecular identifiers into the TCR beta cDNA libraries. One entry per CDR3 protein results from TCRdb running MiXCR on the PCR reads. Of 380,000 or so distinct CDR3 sequences listed, approximately 33% are singletons. No antigen has been identified for these receptors. The sequenced sample consisted of blood. The receptors were gathered from a girl aged 10 to 17 with multiple sclerosis.

This clonotype has just a few counts. This chain's CDR3 is CASSYGPAQYEQYF. In DNA, the CDR3 is TGTGCCAGCAGTTACGGCCCAGCGCAATACGAGCAGTACTTC. The chain employs TRBV6-2 or TRBV6-3 and TRBJ2-4; D call uncertain. The J call could be wrong; TRBJ2-7 is a better fit for the DNA end. The CDR3 consists of 14 residues. CDR1 and CDR2 from the germline V gene are MNHEY and SVGEGT.

This chain connects TRBV2 to TRBJ2-3, with 8 nucleotides matching TRBD1. There are 14 residues in the CDR3. The germline gives CDR1 SNHLY, CDR2 FYNNEI. With V trimmed by 5 bases and J by 3 bases, 4 bases remained unmatched. DNA of the CDR3: TGTGCCAGCAGTCCGGACAGGGCAACAGATACGCAGTATTTT. This sequence encodes CASSPDRATDTQYF.

The chain carries TRBV6-6 and TRBJ2-2, with TRBD2 identical over 7 bases. The ends lost 7 bases at V and 4 bases at J; junction bases unmatched: 12. Germline V gene sequence: CDR1 MNHNY, CDR2 SVGAGI (reference sequence). CDR3 length equals 16 residues. The CDR3 DNA reads TGTGCCAGCACCCCTGGGGCGGGGGAATTCACCGGGGAGCTGTTTTTT. Translating it yields CASTPGAGEFTGELFF.

The sample holds a few counts of this clonotype. The chain joins TRBV20-1 to TRBJ1-6; D is perhaps TRBD1 (6 bases). Per germline, CDR1 DFQATT and CDR2 SNEGSKA (reference sequence). With 0 bases removed from V and 8 bases from J, the gap between germline ends came to 11 bases. This CDR3 is 14 amino acids long. The CDR3 DNA follows: TGCAGTGCTAGAGAGGCAGGGGCCGATTCACCCCTCCACTTT. This sequence encodes CSAREAGADSPLHF.

This clonotype was observed a few times. The V and J genes are TRBV12-3 or TRBV12-4 and TRBJ2-7; 7 nucleotides match TRBD1. This CDR3 has 14 residues. Trimming removed 6 bases from V and 6 bases from J; junction bases left unmatched: 11. CDR3 sequence: CASSPDRDSTEQYF. The CDR3 DNA sequence: TGTGCCAGCAGCCCAGACAGGGATTCGACCGAGCAGTACTTC.

The rearrangement joins TRBV10-3 to TRBJ1-1; 8 positions match TRBD1. Germline assignment: CDR1 ENHRY and CDR2 SYGVKD. This CDR3 region has 14 residues. V lost 1 base to trimming and J lost 5 bases; unmatched junction nucleotides: 3. The CDR3 sequence is CAISELGQVTEAFF. In nucleotides, the CDR3 is TGTGCCATCAGTGAGTTGGGACAGGTGACTGAAGCTTTCTTT.

For this clonotype: A read error may produce the germline difference seen at one junction end. The genes are TRBV18 and TRBJ2-6; 7 bases align to TRBD1. The CDR3 runs 16 residues. Germline values: CDR1 KGHSH, CDR2 LQKENI. As DNA, the CDR3 is TGTACCAGCTCACCCTTGGACAGGTCAACGGCCAACGTCCTGACTTTC. Protein: CTSSPLDRSTANVLTF.

This clonotype was seen ten or more times. The V and J genes are TRBV7-3 and TRBJ1-2; no firm D call. The CDR3 length is 13 residues. Germline V lookup: CDR1 SGHTA, CDR2 FQGTGA. The V end was cut by 3 bases, the J end by 2 bases, with 7 bases between. The CDR3, as DNA: TGTGCCAGCAGCTTGACGGCCAACTATGGCTACACCTTC. As protein: CASSLTANYGYTF.

The chain is built from TRBV6-1 and TRBJ2-3, with TRBD1 identical over 8 bases. The CDR3 is 16 amino acids. The ends lost 6 bases at V and 0 bases at J; junction bases unmatched: 8. CDR1 is MNHNS and CDR2 is SASEGT in the germline V gene. The CDR3 region is CASSESGGLSTDTQYF. Here the CDR3 DNA reads TGTGCCAGCAGCGAGTCAGGGGGCCTCAGCACAGATACGCAGTATTTT.

Comment on this clonotype: Relative to the germline gene, one junction end is altered; a read error may explain this. V usage is TRBV10-3 and J usage is TRBJ2-7, with D tentatively TRBD1 or TRBD2 (5 bases each). The CDR3 covers 14 residues. CDR1 is ENHRY and CDR2 is SYGVKD in the germline V gene. CDR3 DNA sequence: TGTGTCATCACGAGGGACGGTAACTCCTACGAGCAGTACTTC. Protein product: CVITRDGNSYEQYF.

The chain carries TRBV10-2 and TRBJ1-6, with unresolved D. V was shortened by 3 bases and J by 14 bases, with 11 bases between the two germline ends. This CDR3 region has 12 residues. Germline V gene sequence: CDR1 WSHSY, CDR2 SAAADI. CDR3: CASSERVAALHF. CDR3 nucleotides: TGCGCCAGCAGTGAACGGGTTGCAGCCCTCCACTTT.

This clonotype was detected many times. V gene TRBV2 combines with J gene TRBJ1-2; D remains ambiguous. From germline, CDR1 is SNHLY and CDR2 FYNNEI. V was cut by 8 bases and J by 1 base, with 23 bases left in between. CDR3 length: 17 residues. This CDR3 reads CASGLERERIFNYGYTF. The DNA of the CDR3 is TGTGCCAGCGGGTTGGAGAGAGAACGGATCTTTAACTATGGCTACACCTTC.

This clonotype was counted a few times. The chain employs TRBV15 and TRBJ1-2; the D is unclear. The CDR3 is 14 amino acids. Germline-derived CDR1 and CDR2 are LNHNV and YYDKDF (reference sequence). V gave up 0 bases and J gave up 5 bases, with 10 bases separating them. CDR3 nucleotide sequence: TGTGCCACCAGCAGAGACGACCTTGGGTATGGCTACACCTTC. This gives the protein CATSRDDLGYGYTF.

V usage is TRBV7-2 and J usage is TRBJ2-1; TRBD2 matches 10 bases. J was trimmed by 6 bases and V by 5 bases; bases with no gene match: 13. This CDR3 has 17 residues. Germline V gives CDR1 SGHTA, CDR2 FQGNSA. CDR3 coding DNA: TGTGCCAGCAGCCCCGACTTAAGAGCGGGGGGGTTCAATGAGCAGTTCTTC. Translated: CASSPDLRAGGFNEQFF.

CDR3 sequence reads: CASSLDGGNIQYF. Written as DNA, the CDR3 is TGTGCCAGCAGCTTAGATGGGGGAAACATTCAGTACTTC. The chain has TRBV11-2 and TRBJ2-4, with D tentatively TRBD1 or TRBD2 (5 bases each). The V and J ends lost 0 bases and 6 bases respectively, with 6 bases between them. The CDR3 consists of 13 residues. Germline CDR1 SGHAT, CDR2 FQNNGV.

The J gene is TRBJ2-5, the V gene TRBV28, with D possibly being TRBD1 (6 bases). The DNA end lines up better with TRBJ2-7; the J call may be wrong. This CDR3 contains 14 residues. CDR1 is MDHEN and CDR2 is SYDVKM in the germline V gene. CDR3 nucleotide sequence: TGTGCCAGCAGGCCCCCTGGGACAACCTACGAGCAGTACTTC. Residues: CASRPPGTTYEQYF.

This clonotype has a handful of counts. This chain joins TRBV4-1 and TRBJ1-2, with D perhaps TRBD1 (6 bases). Germline CDR1 is MGHRA and CDR2 is YSYEKL. CDR3 length: 17 amino acids. V was shortened by 2 bases and J by 0 bases, with 16 bases between the two germline ends. The CDR3 protein is CASSQNTLTGANYGYTF. The CDR3 DNA sequence: TGCGCCAGCAGCCAAAACACCTTGACAGGCGCTAACTATGGCTACACCTTC.

The J gene is TRBJ2-1, the V gene TRBV3-1, with D possibly TRBD2 on 6 matching bases. The CDR3 has 14 amino acids. V lost 0 bases and J 7 bases, leaving 10 bases between the germline ends. Germline CDR1 reads LGHDT; CDR2 reads YNNKEL (reference sequence). The CDR3 region has the DNA TGTGCCAGCAGCCAAGAAAGCCGGGGGAATGAGCAGTTCTTC. It codes for CASSQESRGNEQFF.

This clonotype has a handful of counts. Its ends do not fully match the called genes, so a read error is possible. This sequence joins TRBV12-3 or TRBV12-4 and TRBJ2-1, with 8 bases matching TRBD2. CDR3 length: 15 residues. The CDR3 is CASSVARGGINEQFF. In DNA, the CDR3 is TGTGCCAGCAGTGTAGCTCGGGGGGGTATCAATGAGCAGTTCTTC.

This clonotype was seen ten or more times. The chain links TRBV7-9 to TRBJ2-3, with TRBD1 identical over 8 bases. V was pared by 1 base and J by 3 bases, with 3 bases of the junction left unmatched. This CDR3 region has 15 residues. Per the germline V gene, CDR1 is SEHNR and CDR2 is FQNEAQ (reference sequence). The CDR3 here is CASSLGQGWTDTQYF. The DNA for the CDR3 is TGTGCCAGCAGCTTAGGACAGGGGTGGACAGATACGCAGTATTTT.

V usage is TRBV6-1 and J usage is TRBJ2-3; D possibly uses TRBD1 or TRBD2 (5 bases each). In germline, CDR1 is MNHNS, CDR2 SASEGT. This CDR3 region has 13 residues. The V gene lost 4 bases and the J gene lost 7 bases, with 12 bases spanning the gap. The DNA of the CDR3 is TGTGCCAGCAGTGTACCGGGACCTAATACGCAGTATTTT. Its translation: CASSVPGPNTQYF.

The chain links TRBV7-9 to TRBJ2-3, with 9 bases matching TRBD1. Unmatched junction bases numbered 8, after V lost 7 bases and J lost 6 bases. The CDR3 runs 14 residues. Per germline, CDR1 SEHNR and CDR2 FQNEAQ (reference sequence). The CDR3 here is CASNPGQGMDTQYF. In nucleotides, the CDR3 is TGTGCCAGCAACCCGGGACAGGGTATGGATACGCAGTATTTT.

For this clonotype: Sequence at one end of the junction differs from germline and may be a read error. The genes are TRBV9 and TRBJ2-3, with 9 bases matching TRBD1. CDR1 and CDR2 from the germline V gene are SGDLS and YYNGEE. The CDR3 has 15 amino acids. Written as DNA, the CDR3 is TGTGCCTGCAGCGTGGGACAGGGAAGCACAGATACGCAGTATTTT. It encodes CACSVGQGSTDTQYF.

The V and J genes are TRBV18 and TRBJ1-2; tentatively, D is TRBD1 (5 bases). CDR1 and CDR2 (germline): KGHSH, LQKENI. The V end lost 0 bases, the J end lost 6 bases, and 11 bases lay between the germline ends. The CDR3 contains 14 residues. The CDR3 nucleotides are TGTGCCAGCTCACCACCGGCAGGGCTAGATGGCTACACCTTC. Residues: CASSPPAGLDGYTF.

This clonotype was found a few times. This rearrangement joins TRBV4-1 to TRBJ2-7; a possible D gene is TRBD2 (6 bases). The length of the CDR3 is 19 residues. V dropped 0 bases and J dropped 7 bases, with 28 bases sitting between them. Germline CDR1 MGHRA, CDR2 YSYEKL. CDR3 nucleotides: TGCGCCAGCAGCCAAGAGGAGGGGCTAGCCCACAATTCTTACAATGAGCAGTACTTC. As protein: CASSQEEGLAHNSYNEQYF.

The chain recombines TRBV6-5 with TRBJ2-5; D is unclear. Germline V lookup: CDR1 MNHEY, CDR2 SVGAGI. There are 12 residues in the CDR3. V lost 2 bases to trimming and J lost 3 bases, with 4 bases between them. The CDR3 loop reads CASSYGKETQYF. DNA for the CDR3: TGTGCCAGCAGTTACGGGAAAGAGACCCAGTACTTC.